One and the same sample provided the 2 T cell receptor beta chains below, sequenced in a study of cytomegalovirus exposure and HLA in healthy donors. The PCR had 60 Vbeta and 13 Jbeta primers. The table came from immunoSEQ multiplex PCR; TCRdb's copy has only in-frame clones and leaves some out. The sample lists roughly 130,000 clones; 76% were seen once. The source material was PBMCs. These receptors all come from a man in his forties in good health and CMV-seronegative.

The J gene is TRBJ2-7, the V gene TRBV7-6, with D perhaps matching TRBD2 (6 bases). CDR1 and CDR2 from the germline V gene are SGHVS and FNYEAQ. This CDR3 is 13 amino acids long. The V and J ends lost 1 base and 4 bases respectively, with 8 bases between them. CDR3 sequence reads: CASSLGGVYEQYF. CDR3 in DNA: TGTGCCAGCAGCTTAGGGGGGGTATACGAGCAGTACTTC.

The gene calls are TRBV5-1 and TRBJ2-7, with a tentative D call TRBD1 (5 bases). The CDR3 length is 12 residues. Trimming cost V 6 bases and J 0 bases, with 7 bases left between them. Germline CDR1 reads SGHRS; CDR2 reads YFSETQ. In nucleotides, the CDR3 is TGCGCCAGCACAGGGAACTCCTACGAGCAGTACTTC. Translating it yields CASTGNSYEQYF.